A single TCR beta chain is shown here with its context. The antigen remains unidentified. TCRalpha and TCRbeta libraries used 5'RACE with constant-segment primers and UMIs. TCRdb re-called the 5' RACE reads with MiXCR, one entry per CDR3 protein. The repertoire holds under 450,000 distinct CDR3 sequences, with approximately 14% as singletons. The data were taken from a study of T-cell memory formation after mild COVID-19. Overall study results and limits: For second-wave clones that peaked at day 37, SARS-CoV-2 specificity went unverified. Balance between CD4 and CD8 was seen in clones contracting day 15 to 85, and a CD4+ lean was seen in later expanders. Some SARS-CoV-2-responding clones were already detected in memory before infection.

The TCR originated in a young man who had mild COVID-19 (a few samples of this study predate the infection). Cell type and time point are not known. Specimen: PBMCs or a T cell subset sorted from them (not recorded which).

CDR3 bases: TGTGCCAGCTCACCACAGGGGGCTGGTAGCACCGGGGAGCTGTTTTTT. Its protein is CASSPQGAGSTGELFF. This chain links TRBV18 with TRBJ2-2, with TRBD1 matching 7 bases. The CDR3 has 16 amino acids. Looked up from germline, CDR1 is KGHSH and CDR2 is LQKENI. Trimming cost V 1 base and J 4 bases; bases outside gene matches: 6.